These 6 T cell receptor beta chains share one sample of origin, sequenced in a study of blood T cell repertoires in COVID-19 (dated by TCRdb to 2020 to 2021). Libraries were prepared through the immunoSEQ multiplex PCR assay. Entries here come from immuneACCESS through TCRdb and include only in-frame sequences with V and J called. Some clones fail to appear in such tables; in the studies checked, an unresolved V gene covers under half of the shortfall, and the cause of the remainder is unknown. The sample table contains around 54,000 clones; only one count was recorded for just over 90% of them. Clones ranked in the top ten supply just under 8.5% of the sample. The sample consisted of peripheral blood. These receptors originate from a woman aged 40-49 years with active COVID-19.

This chain connects TRBV13 to TRBJ1-6, with a possible D match to TRBD1 (5 bases). Germline V CDR1 and CDR2: PRHDT, FYEKMQ (reference sequence). CDR3 length: 14 residues. V was shortened by 1 base and J by 7 bases, with 8 bases between the two germline ends. The CDR3 DNA sequence: TGTGCCAGCAGCTTAGCAGGGCCCAATTCACCCCTCCACTTT. Translating gives CASSLAGPNSPLHF.

This rearrangement joins TRBV18 to TRBJ1-2; TRBD1 is a possible D gene (5 bases). V lost 0 bases and J 8 bases, leaving 10 bases between the germline ends. Per the germline V gene, CDR1 is KGHSH and CDR2 is LQKENI. CDR3 length: 13 residues. CDR3 in amino acids: CASSPPAGLGYTF. DNA for the CDR3: TGTGCCAGCTCACCACCGGCAGGGCTCGGCTACACCTTC.

This clone has a single count. The chain carries TRBV7-3 and TRBJ2-7, with 12 positions matching TRBD1. Looked up from germline, CDR1 is SGHTA and CDR2 is FQGTGA. With 2 bases clipped from V and 7 bases from J, the junction kept 6 bases outside the gene matches. CDR3 length: 15 amino acids. The CDR3 DNA reads TGTGCCAGCAGCTTACTAGGGACAGGGGGCGGTGAGCAGTACTTC. Residues: CASSLLGTGGGEQYF.

The J gene is TRBJ1-4, the V gene TRBV5-1; 7 bases fit TRBD1. This CDR3 spans 14 amino acids. CDR1 and CDR2 (germline): SGHRS, YFSETQ. Trimming took 4 bases from V and 8 from J; bases not matched to a gene: 8. The CDR3 protein is CASSAGTVGEKLFF. CDR3 DNA: TGCGCCAGCAGCGCGGGGACAGTGGGCGAAAAACTGTTTTTT. The entire variable domain, with the rest obtained from reference TRBV5-1 and TRBJ1-4, is as follows: KAGVTQTPRYLIKTRGQQVTLSCSPISGHRSVSWYQQTPGQGLQFLFEYFSETQRNKGNFPGRFSGRQFSNSRSEMNVSTLELGDSALYLCASSAGTVGEKLFFGSGTQLSVL.

This chain uses TRBV19 with TRBJ2-7; weak D call: TRBD1 (5 bases). Trimming shortened V by 3 bases and J by 3 bases, and 15 bases separated the two germline ends. The CDR3 totals 15 residues. Per germline, CDR1 LNHDA and CDR2 SQIVND (reference sequence). The CDR3: CASSIRAGPVYEQYF. CDR3 sequence (DNA): TGTGCCAGTAGTATTAGGGCAGGGCCCGTCTACGAGCAGTACTTC.

The chain links TRBV10-3 to TRBJ2-7; TRBD2 might be the D (5 bases). The ends were cut back, 0 bases at V and 6 bases at J, with 12 bases in the middle. The CDR3 consists of 14 residues. Germline-derived CDR1 and CDR2 are ENHRY and SYGVKD. DNA for the CDR3: TGTGCCATCAGTGAGTCAACTAGTCGGGGCGAGCAGTACTTC. Translation gives CAISESTSRGEQYF.